A single sample is the source of the 2 T cell receptor beta chains below, sequenced in a study of early T cells in non-severe SARS-CoV-2 infection. TCRdb redid the calling of the 5' RACE reads with MiXCR, one entry per CDR3 protein. The profile shows 60,000 or so distinct CDR3 sequences, over 9.5% of them singletons. The sequenced sample was whole blood. Receptors were obtained from an adult who was a healthcare worker with PCR-confirmed SARS-CoV-2 infection or an uninfected control (not recorded which).

At least ten counts were recorded for this clonotype. V usage is TRBV20-1 and J usage is TRBJ2-2; 7 bases align to TRBD1. The CDR3 runs to 15 residues. V lost 5 bases and J lost 5; bases outside the gene matches: 11. Germline CDR1 reads DFQATT; CDR2 reads SNEGSKA (reference sequence). CDR3 region: CSAYSGTEGTGELFF. DNA for the CDR3: TGCAGTGCTTACTCCGGGACAGAGGGTACCGGGGAGCTGTTTTTT.

At least ten counts were recorded for this clonotype. J is TRBJ1-2 and V is TRBV11-2, with D possibly TRBD1 on 6 matching bases. The CDR3 is made up of 13 amino acids. Trimming pared 3 bases from V and 7 bases from J, leaving 12 bases between. Germline CDR1 and CDR2: SGHAT and FQNNGV. The CDR3 protein is CASSFRTETGYTF. The CDR3 nucleotides are TGTGCCAGCAGCTTCCGGACAGAAACTGGCTACACCTTC.